These T cell receptor beta chains were read from a single sample in a study of neurological immune-mediated disorders. TCRdb re-called the 5' RACE reads with MiXCR, one entry per CDR3 protein. The top ten hold 6.9% of the sample, which has 66,000 or so distinct CDR3 sequences, roughly 4.8% seen once. Sequenced sample: PBMCs. These receptors were obtained from a man aged 30 to 39 with multiple sclerosis. Both conserved end residues are part of each CDR3. The D gene is left open where the match is weak. Not all rows give a size; the values are once, few, many and, for expanded clones, a class.

d_call | clone_size | j_call | v_call | cdr3_aa | cdr3_nt
. | few | TRBJ2-5 | TRBV29-1 | CSVRAGGGPGETQYF | TGCAGCGTAAGGGCCGGGGGAGGTCCTGGGGAGACCCAGTACTTC
. | many | TRBJ2-3 | TRBV29-1 | CSVEGLEGGTDTQYF | TGCAGCGTTGAGGGCTTAGAGGGGGGCACAGATACGCAGTATTTT
. | many | TRBJ2-7 | TRBV5-6 | CASSLAEAAFSYEQYF | TGTGCCAGCAGCTTGGCCGAGGCAGCGTTTTCCTACGAGCAGTACTTC
. | many | TRBJ1-1 | TRBV28 | CASSLWGFFHDSQRMNTEAFF | TGTGCCAGCAGTTTATGGGGCTTTTTCCACGACTCTCAGCGAATGAACACTGAAGCTTTCTTT
. | few | TRBJ2-2 | TRBV12-3/TRBV12-4 | CASSSGEGELFF | TGTGCCAGCAGTTCGGGGGAGGGGGAGCTGTTTTTT
. | many | TRBJ1-5 | TRBV6-6 | CASSYRQGNQPQHF | TGTGCCAGCAGTTACCGCCAGGGCAATCAGCCCCAGCATTTT
. | few | TRBJ1-2 | TRBV18 | CASSPEEGSYGYTF | TGTGCCAGCTCACCGGAGGAGGGGAGCTATGGCTACACCTTC
. | . | TRBJ1-4 | TRBV4-1 | CASSQGKGKGIEKLFF | TGCGCCAGCAGCCAAGGAAAGGGAAAGGGGATTGAAAAACTGTTTTTT
. | . | TRBJ1-2 | TRBV7-2 | CASSRKQGSYGYTF | TGTGCCAGCAGCCGTAAACAGGGTTCCTATGGCTACACCTTC
. | many | TRBJ1-5 | TRBV10-3 | CAISKSWSQSHQPQHF | TGTGCCATCAGTAAGAGTTGGTCCCAATCCCATCAGCCCCAGCATTTT
TRBD1 | . | TRBJ1-2 | TRBV12-3/TRBV12-4 | CASSLGPSTGWDRYGYTF | TGTGCCAGCAGTTTAGGCCCCTCGACAGGGTGGGATCGCTATGGCTACACCTTC
TRBD1 | many | TRBJ1-1 | TRBV3-1 | CASSQDRVGEAFF | TGTGCCAGCAGCCAGGACAGGGTTGGCGAAGCTTTCTTT
. | many | TRBJ2-5 | TRBV4-1 | CASSPEGRVGPQYF | TGCGCCAGCAGTCCGGAAGGCAGGGTGGGTCCCCAGTACTTC
. | many | TRBJ2-3 | TRBV7-6 | CASSLGDGGARDTQYF | TGTGCCAGCAGCTTAGGAGATGGGGGGGCGCGAGATACGCAGTATTTT
. | medium-sized | TRBJ1-1 | TRBV6-2/TRBV6-3 | CASSYAGPNTEAFF | TGTGCCAGCAGTTACGCAGGACCGAACACTGAAGCTTTCTTT
TRBD2 | many | TRBJ2-3 | TRBV20-1 | CSARDPGTSGGTTYTQYF | TGCAGTGCTAGAGACCCTGGGACTAGCGGGGGCACAACATATACGCAGTATTTT
. | many | TRBJ1-1 | TRBV5-1 | CASSLGWMGVNTEAFF | TGCGCCAGCAGCTTGGGGTGGATGGGGGTCAACACTGAAGCTTTCTTT